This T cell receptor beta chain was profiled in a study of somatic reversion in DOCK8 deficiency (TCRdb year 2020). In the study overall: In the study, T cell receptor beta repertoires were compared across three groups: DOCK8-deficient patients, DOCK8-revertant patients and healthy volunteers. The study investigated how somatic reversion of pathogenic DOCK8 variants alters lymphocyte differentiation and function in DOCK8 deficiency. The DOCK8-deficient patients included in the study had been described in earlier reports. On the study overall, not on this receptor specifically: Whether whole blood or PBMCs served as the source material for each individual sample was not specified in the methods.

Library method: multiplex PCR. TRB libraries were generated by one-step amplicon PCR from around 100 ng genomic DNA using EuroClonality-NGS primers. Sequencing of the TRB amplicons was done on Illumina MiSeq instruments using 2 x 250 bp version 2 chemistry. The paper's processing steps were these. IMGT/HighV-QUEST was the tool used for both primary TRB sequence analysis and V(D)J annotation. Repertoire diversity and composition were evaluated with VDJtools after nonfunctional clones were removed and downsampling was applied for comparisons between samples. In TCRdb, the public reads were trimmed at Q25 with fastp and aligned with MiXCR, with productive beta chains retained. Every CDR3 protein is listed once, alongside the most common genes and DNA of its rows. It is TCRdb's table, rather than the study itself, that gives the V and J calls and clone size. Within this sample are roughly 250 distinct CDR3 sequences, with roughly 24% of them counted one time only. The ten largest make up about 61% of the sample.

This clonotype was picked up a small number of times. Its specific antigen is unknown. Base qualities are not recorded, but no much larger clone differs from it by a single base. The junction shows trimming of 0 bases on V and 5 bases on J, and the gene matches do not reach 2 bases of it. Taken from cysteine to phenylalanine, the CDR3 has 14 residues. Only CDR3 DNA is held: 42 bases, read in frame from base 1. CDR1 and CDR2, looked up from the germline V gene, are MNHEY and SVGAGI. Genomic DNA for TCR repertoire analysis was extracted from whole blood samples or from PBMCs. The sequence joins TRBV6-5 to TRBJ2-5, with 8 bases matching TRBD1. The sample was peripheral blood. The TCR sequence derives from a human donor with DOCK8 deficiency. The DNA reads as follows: TGTGCCAGCAGTTACTCGACAGGGGACGAGACCCAGTACTTC. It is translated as CASSYSTGDETQYF.